Shown below are 25 T cell receptor beta chains from a single sample sequenced in a study of glioma-infiltrating T cells. Amplification of TCR alpha and beta CDR3 regions from RNA used iRepertoire nested multiplex PCR. TCRdb analysed the multiplex PCR reads with MiXCR anew, one entry per CDR3 protein. The repertoire includes approximately 100,000 distinct CDR3 sequences, 25% to 30% of them detected once, and about 40% sits in the top ten. Material: glioma tissue, nonneoplastic brain tissue, or PBMCs (not recorded which). The receptor set was obtained from a human donor with low-grade glioma or glioblastoma, undergoing nonglioma brain surgery, or in good health (not recorded which).

This clonotype was seen at least ten times. The chain employs TRBV15 and TRBJ2-3; no clear D. The CDR3 has 17 residues. V shed 2 bases and J shed 1 base, with 16 bases lying between them. The germline V gene has CDR1 LNHNV and CDR2 YYDKDF (reference sequence). CDR3 nucleotides: TGTGCCACCAGCAGACCCCTCGTAGGTAGTGGCACAGATACGCAGTATTTT. Translation gives CATSRPLVGSGTDTQYF. Using reference TRBV15 and TRBJ2-3 for the parts outside the CDR3, the full variable domain is DAMVIQNPRYQVTQFGKPVTLSCSQTLNHNVMYWYQQKSSQAPKLLFHYYDKDFNNEADTPDNFQSRRPNTSFCFLDIRSPGLGDTAMYLCATSRPLVGSGTDTQYFGPGTRLTVL.

The chain is built from TRBV29-1 and TRBJ2-7; TRBD1 aligns across 7 bases. V lost 4 bases to trimming and J lost 7 bases; unmatched junction nucleotides: 7. The CDR3 covers 12 residues. Germline values: CDR1 SQVTM, CDR2 ANQGSEA. CDR3 in amino acids: CSVGATGNEQYF. As DNA, the CDR3 is TGCAGCGTTGGGGCGACAGGGAATGAGCAGTACTTC.

Regarding this clonotype: Given a much more abundant clone one base away, this may be a read error. V usage is TRBV12-3 or TRBV12-4 and J usage is TRBJ1-2, with TRBD1 as a possible D gene (5 bases). The CDR3 totals 14 residues. Deletions cut 2 bases from V and 4 bases from J, with 11 bases between. The CDR3 DNA reads as TGTGCCAGCAGTTTACGGGTACAGGTCTATGGCTACACCTTC. Encoded protein: CASSLRVQVYGYTF.

In this sample, this clonotype turned up many times. The chain couples TRBV27 to TRBJ1-5; D perhaps matches TRBD1 (5 bases). In germline, CDR1 is MNHEY, CDR2 SMNVEV (reference sequence). The CDR3 extends over 14 amino acids. Trimming removed 4 bases from V and 4 bases from J, with 11 bases in between. For the CDR3, the DNA is TGTGCCAGCAGTTCTCCAGGGTTGAATCAGCCCCAGCATTTT. This codes for CASSSPGLNQPQHF.

Concerning this clonotype: One end of the junction does not line up with germline, which may come from a read error. The chain has TRBV7-9 and TRBJ2-5; no firm D call. The CDR3 has 13 amino acids. Per germline, CDR1 SEHNR and CDR2 FQNEAQ (reference sequence). The CDR3 loop reads CASIPYRVETHYF. The CDR3, as DNA: TGTGCCAGCATCCCGTACCGGGTAGAGACCCATTACTTC.

The sample holds one count of this clonotype. Being one base from a much bigger clone, this may be a read error. The V and J genes are TRBV20-1 and TRBJ2-5; D not certain. Germline V CDR1 and CDR2: DFQATT, SNEGSKA (reference sequence). Trimming removed 6 bases at V and 5 bases at J, with 10 bases between. The CDR3 contains 11 residues. The CDR3 coding sequence is TGCAGTGCGCCGACCTGGGAGACCCAGTACTTC. It yields the protein CSAPTWETQYF.

On this clonotype: This could be a read error, since a much larger clone is one nucleotide away. This rearrangement joins TRBV2 to TRBJ2-7; D is unresolved. The CDR3 sequence is 14 residues long. The V end lost 6 bases, the J end lost 3 bases, and 15 bases lay between the germline ends. Per the germline V gene, CDR1 is SNHLY and CDR2 is FYNNEI. The CDR3 DNA follows: TGTGCCAGCAGCTCTGGACGGAACAACTACGAGCAGTACTTC. Translation: CASSSGRNNYEQYF.

The rearrangement links TRBV6-1 to TRBJ2-1; no reliable D call. With 7 bases removed from V and 2 bases from J, the gap between germline ends came to 12 bases. Germline-derived CDR1 and CDR2 are MNHNS and SASEGT. This CDR3 has 14 residues. CDR3 protein: CASKPNGAYNEQFF. The DNA of the CDR3 is TGTGCCAGCAAGCCGAATGGGGCCTACAATGAGCAGTTCTTC.

This clonotype has at least ten counts. The chain links TRBV20-1 to TRBJ2-7, with 7 bases lining up with TRBD1. This CDR3 comprises 14 residues. With 0 bases clipped from V and 13 bases from J, the junction kept 15 bases outside the gene matches. Germline CDR1 and CDR2: DFQATT and SNEGSKA (reference sequence). The DNA for the CDR3 is TGCAGTGCTAGAGATCTGCGCGGAAGGGGGCTAACTTACTTC. Translation: CSARDLRGRGLTYF.

A single count supports this clonotype. A read error may explain this, as a much larger clone is one base away. The chain carries TRBV12-3 or TRBV12-4 and TRBJ2-1; 11 nucleotides match TRBD2. This CDR3 is 18 amino acids long. The CDR3 here is CASSSTSGVLFTYNEQLF. For the CDR3, the DNA is TGTGCCAGCAGCTCGACTAGCGGGGTCCTCTTTACCTACAATGAGCAGCTCTTC.

In this sample, this clonotype turned up once. A read error may explain this, as a much larger clone is one base away. The J gene is TRBJ1-3, the V gene TRBV6-1, with a tentative D call TRBD1 (6 bases). Germline V gives CDR1 MNHNS, CDR2 SASEGT. This CDR3 contains 11 residues. The CDR3 here is CASTKGGTADF. In nucleotides, the CDR3 is TGTGCCAGCACCAAAGGGGGTACGGCGGATTTT.

About this clonotype itself: One base away lies a much larger clone, so this may be a sequencing read error. The gene calls are TRBV29-1 and TRBJ1-5; D might be TRBD1 (5 bases). This CDR3 has 13 residues. Trimming took off 4 bases at V and 10 bases at J, with 17 bases between the two ends. Germline V gene data show CDR1 as SQVTM and CDR2 as ANQGSEA. Here the CDR3 reads CSVAGDLFHPQHF. CDR3 in DNA: TGCAGCGTTGCCGGGGACCTGTTTCATCCCCAGCATTTT.

Remarks on this clonotype: Germline and junction disagree at one end, which may indicate a read error. V is TRBV4-3 and J is TRBJ2-3; weak D call: TRBD1 (5 bases). In germline, CDR1 is LGHNA, CDR2 YSLEER. The CDR3 totals 17 residues. CDR3 DNA sequence: TGCGCCAGCGGCCAAGATTTGCAGGGAACTAGCACAGATACGCAGTATTTT. The encoded protein is CASGQDLQGTSTDTQYF.

On this clonotype itself: Sequence at one end of the junction differs from germline and may be a read error. The V and J genes are TRBV2 and TRBJ2-7, with D perhaps matching TRBD2 (6 bases). CDR3 length: 15 residues. CDR1 and CDR2 (germline): SNHLY, FYNNEI. CDR3 sequence (DNA): TGTGCCAGCAGCGAATGGGACGGGAGCTCCTACGAACAGTACTTC. Residues: CASSEWDGSSYEQYF.

V usage is TRBV4-1 and J usage is TRBJ1-2; no firm D call. CDR3 length: 14 amino acids. From germline, CDR1 is MGHRA and CDR2 YSYEKL. With 1 base removed from V and 2 bases from J, the gap between germline ends came to 8 bases. The CDR3, as DNA: TGCGCCAGCAGCCAAGTCCAGAAGAACTATGGCTACACCTTC. Its protein is CASSQVQKNYGYTF.

This clonotype was counted at least ten times. V gene TRBV28 combines with J gene TRBJ2-2, with TRBD1 identical over 7 bases. V shed 10 bases and J 4 bases; nucleotides not matched to a gene: 6. The CDR3 spans 13 residues. CDR1 is MDHEN and CDR2 is SYDVKM in the germline V gene. This chain's CDR3 is CATDRDGTGELFF. In DNA form, the CDR3 reads TGTGCCACCGACAGGGATGGCACCGGGGAGCTGTTTTTT. The complete variable domain, with remaining parts taken from reference TRBV28 and TRBJ2-2, reads DVKVTQSSRYLVKRTGEKVFLECVQDMDHENMFWYRQDPGLGLRLIYFSYDVKMKEKGDIPEGYSVSREKKERFSLILESASTNQTSMYLCATDRDGTGELFFGEGSRLTVL.

The CDR3 is CASSTGPSYEQYF. The CDR3 DNA follows: TGTGCCAGTAGTACCGGACCCTCCTACGAGCAGTACTTC. The V and J genes are TRBV19 and TRBJ2-7; no clear D gene. Trimming removed 4 bases from V and 0 bases from J, with 7 bases in between. CDR3 length equals 13 residues. Germline V lookup: CDR1 LNHDA, CDR2 SQIVND (reference sequence).

This clonotype was seen at least ten times. This chain uses TRBV24-1 with TRBJ2-7; no clear D gene. Germline CDR1 and CDR2: KGHDR and SFDVKD. The CDR3 is 13 amino acids. Trimming removed 8 bases from V and 3 bases from J, with 13 bases in between. CDR3 in DNA: TGTGCCACCATCCAGGTACCTTTCTACGAGCAGTACTTC. This gives the protein CATIQVPFYEQYF.

As concerns this clonotype: Given a much more abundant clone one base away, this may be a read error. The rearrangement links TRBV18 to TRBJ1-1, with a weak D call TRBD1 (6 bases). CDR1 is KGHSH, CDR2 LQKENI, per germline. The CDR3 is made up of 13 amino acids. This CDR3 is CASSADRNTVAFF. The CDR3 nucleotides read TGTGCCAGCTCGGCTGACAGGAACACTGTAGCTTTCTTT.

The V and J genes are TRBV18 and TRBJ1-4, with D hard to call. CDR1 is KGHSH, CDR2 LQKENI, per germline. The CDR3 is 14 residues long. V dropped 0 bases and J dropped 7 bases, with 9 bases sitting between them. CDR3 nucleotides: TGTGCCAGCTCACCACCGGCAGGACCTGAAAAACTGTTTTTT. It yields the protein CASSPPAGPEKLFF.

This clonotype appeared many times. The J gene is TRBJ2-5, the V gene TRBV6-1, with 7 bases matching TRBD1. Germline loops: CDR1 MNHNS, CDR2 SASEGT. Trimming cost V 5 bases and J 2 bases; bases outside gene matches: 11. The CDR3 runs 16 residues. CDR3 region: CASSSSGQAAQETQYF. For the CDR3, the DNA is TGTGCCAGCAGTTCCTCCGGACAGGCAGCTCAAGAGACCCAGTACTTC.

The J gene is TRBJ2-1, the V gene TRBV4-1, with D perhaps being TRBD1 or TRBD2 (6 bases each). This CDR3 has 16 residues. Trimming stripped 0 bases from V and 10 bases from J, with 19 bases between. Germline V gene sequence: CDR1 MGHRA, CDR2 YSYEKL. CDR3 nucleotide sequence: TGCGCCAGCAGCCAAGATCGTCGGGGGCGTGCAAGGGAGCAGTTCTTC. Amino acids: CASSQDRRGRAREQFF.

This rearrangement joins TRBV11-2 to TRBJ1-2; D gene ambiguous. V lost 6 bases, J lost 4 bases, and 9 bases lay in between. The length of the CDR3 is 12 residues. The germline CDR1 and CDR2 sequences are SGHAT and FQNNGV. CDR3 sequence (DNA): TGTGCCAGCAGGGGCAGGACCTATGGCTACACCTTC. Amino acids: CASRGRTYGYTF.

This clonotype has just one count. A read error is possible here, since a much larger clone lies one base away. The rearrangement uses TRBV19 and TRBJ1-5; D unclear. Germline V lookup: CDR1 LNHDA, CDR2 SQIVND (reference sequence). This CDR3 comprises 15 residues. The CDR3 loop reads CASRKHGEPNKPQHF. The CDR3 nucleotides are TGTGCCAGCCGTAAACACGGAGAGCCCAATAAGCCCCAGCATTTT.

Notes on this clonotype: This may be a read error, as it is one base from a much larger clone. CDR3 in amino acids: CAISEGQLNNEAFF. The CDR3 region has the DNA TGTGCCATCAGTGAAGGACAGCTGAACAATGAAGCTTTCTTT. V gene TRBV10-3 combines with J gene TRBJ1-1; perhaps TRBD1 as D (6 bases). The V gene's germline CDR1 is ENHRY and CDR2 SYGVKD. CDR3 size: 14 residues.